Below are 29 T cell receptor beta chains sequenced from a single sample in a study of cytomegalovirus exposure and HLA in healthy donors. The PCR had 60 Vbeta and 13 Jbeta primers. Sequencing was performed with immunoSEQ multiplex PCR; in TCRdb, only in-frame clones are kept and a portion is missing. Here the sample spans 140,000 to 150,000 clones, about 73% being singletons. Source material: PBMCs. Receptors were obtained from a man between 35 and 55 years old in good health and CMV-seropositive.

The J gene is TRBJ1-5, the V gene TRBV19; no firm D call. Germline lookup yields CDR1 LNHDA and CDR2 SQIVND (reference sequence). The CDR3 extends over 15 amino acids. The germline V and J ends were trimmed by 1 base and 0 bases, with 7 bases remaining between them. This CDR3 is CASSIARNSNQPQHF. In nucleotides, the CDR3 is TGTGCCAGTAGTATAGCGCGGAATAGCAATCAGCCCCAGCATTTT.

The genes are TRBV10-3 and TRBJ2-1; 9 bases map to TRBD2. J lost 5 bases, V lost 6 bases, and 11 bases had no gene match. CDR3 length: 16 amino acids. In germline, CDR1 is ENHRY, CDR2 SYGVKD. CDR3 amino acids: CAIRPGSSGADNEQFF. The CDR3 DNA is TGTGCCATCAGGCCCGGATCTAGCGGGGCTGACAATGAGCAGTTCTTC.

The chain couples TRBV18 to TRBJ2-1, with 7 nucleotides matching TRBD1. Germline CDR1 is KGHSH and CDR2 is LQKENI. This CDR3 spans 14 amino acids. After removal of 3 bases from V and 5 bases from J, the junction contained 4 bases not matched to a gene. CDR3 residues: CASSPPTGDNEQFF. The CDR3 nucleotides are TGTGCCAGCTCACCGCCCACAGGGGACAATGAGCAGTTCTTC.

The chain links TRBV2 to TRBJ2-7, with D possibly being TRBD1 (7 bases). In germline, CDR1 is SNHLY, CDR2 FYNNEI. Trimming took off 3 bases at V and 7 bases at J, with 13 bases between the two ends. The CDR3 runs to 13 residues. The CDR3 DNA sequence: TGTGCCAGCAGTGACGGCAGGGGGGAAGAGCAGTACTTC. Translating gives CASSDGRGEEQYF.

The count of this clone is one. The rearrangement joins TRBV6-6 to TRBJ1-1, with 9 bases aligning to TRBD1. Germline lookup yields CDR1 MNHNY and CDR2 SVGAGI (reference sequence). This CDR3 region has 13 residues. V lost 5 bases to trimming and J lost 5 bases; unmatched junction nucleotides: 3. The CDR3 spells CASSDRGGTEAFF. The CDR3 nucleotides read TGTGCCAGCAGTGACAGGGGGGGAACTGAAGCTTTCTTT.

The genes are TRBV5-4 and TRBJ2-5; the D gene is possibly TRBD1 (6 bases). CDR1 is SGHNT and CDR2 is YYREEE in the germline V gene (reference sequence). The CDR3 has 17 residues. Trimming took 0 bases from V and 0 from J, leaving 15 bases between them. The CDR3 sequence is CASSLGDRRSYQETQYF. For the CDR3, the DNA is TGTGCCAGCAGCTTGGGCGACAGGCGATCGTACCAAGAGACCCAGTACTTC.

The genes are TRBV9 and TRBJ2-3; 7 bases are a match to TRBD2. Germline assignment: CDR1 SGDLS and CDR2 YYNGEE. With V trimmed by 4 bases and J by 3 bases, 2 bases remained unmatched. The CDR3 consists of 13 residues. The CDR3 reads CASSRGGTDTQYF. The CDR3 DNA sequence: TGTGCCAGCAGCCGGGGAGGGACAGATACGCAGTATTTT.

The J gene is TRBJ2-7, the V gene TRBV4-3; 9 bases line up with TRBD1. Per the germline V gene, CDR1 is LGHNA and CDR2 is YSLEER. The CDR3 consists of 15 residues. J gave up 7 bases and V 3 bases, and 10 bases lay outside the gene matches. CDR3 in DNA: TGCGCCAGCAGCCAGGGGGGACAGGGACGTCGGGAGCAGTACTTC. It is translated as CASSQGGQGRREQYF.

This clone was counted a few times. The V call is TRBV18, the J call TRBJ2-5, with a possible D match to TRBD1 (5 bases). Trimming took 3 bases from V and 1 from J, leaving 18 bases between them. The CDR3 contains 17 residues. In germline, CDR1 is KGHSH, CDR2 LQKENI. CDR3 sequence: CASSPERATDIQETQYF. For the CDR3, the DNA is TGTGCCAGCTCACCGGAAAGGGCGACAGACATCCAAGAGACCCAGTACTTC.

This clone has more than one count but fewer than ten. This rearrangement joins TRBV5-5 to TRBJ2-7; TRBD1 matches at 8 bases. V dropped 4 bases and J dropped 4; count of bases not matched to a gene: 7. Germline CDR1 reads SGHKS; CDR2 reads YYEKEE (reference sequence). This CDR3 comprises 14 residues. CDR3 DNA: TGTGCCAGCAGCACCGGACAGGGCGGGTACGAGCAGTACTTC. Its protein product is CASSTGQGGYEQYF.

This clone has just a few counts. This chain joins TRBV27 and TRBJ2-7; D unresolved. CDR3 length: 10 residues. Looked up from germline, CDR1 is MNHEY and CDR2 is SMNVEV (reference sequence). Trimming cost V 7 bases and J 7 bases, with 8 bases left between them. CDR3 residues: CASTLGEQYF. The CDR3 DNA sequence: TGTGCCAGCACTCTCGGGGAGCAGTACTTC.

The chain is built from TRBV19 and TRBJ1-5; possible D gene TRBD1, 5 bases. The CDR3 is made up of 14 amino acids. Trimming cost V 5 bases and J 3 bases, with 11 bases left between them. The germline CDR1 and CDR2 sequences are LNHDA and SQIVND (reference sequence). The DNA for the CDR3 is TGTGCCAGTAGTGGGGGGTTCCCCAATCAGCCCCAGCATTTT. Protein product: CASSGGFPNQPQHF.

In this sample, this clone turned up once. The chain carries TRBV7-9 and TRBJ2-1; 9 bases agree with TRBD2. Trimming took 5 bases from V and 7 from J; bases not matched to a gene: 6. The CDR3 runs to 14 residues. In germline, CDR1 is SEHNR, CDR2 FQNEAQ (reference sequence). DNA for the CDR3: TGTGCCAGCAGCCATGGGACTAGCCGGAATGAGCAGTTCTTC. Its protein is CASSHGTSRNEQFF.

The genes are TRBV19 and TRBJ1-4; 8 nucleotides line up with TRBD1. This CDR3 has 13 amino acids. V shed 7 bases and J 7 bases; nucleotides not matched to a gene: 5. Germline CDR1 LNHDA, CDR2 SQIVND (reference sequence). Here the CDR3 reads CASKGTGVEKLFF. CDR3 coding DNA: TGTGCCAGTAAAGGGACAGGTGTTGAAAAACTGTTTTTT.

Only a few counts were recorded for this clone. V usage is TRBV30 and J usage is TRBJ2-5, with 8 bases that match TRBD2. The CDR3 has 13 amino acids. Germline assignment: CDR1 GTSNPN and CDR2 SVGIG (reference sequence). The V gene end was trimmed by 2 bases and the J gene end by 3 bases; junction bases not matched to a gene: 2. Here the CDR3 reads CAWSSGLEETQYF. The CDR3 coding sequence is TGTGCCTGGAGTTCGGGACTAGAAGAGACCCAGTACTTC. The whole variable domain, remainder taken from reference TRBV30 and TRBJ2-5, is SQTIHQWPATLVQPVGSPLSLECTVEGTSNPNLYWYRQAAGRGLQLLFYSVGIGQISSEVPQNLSASRPQDRQFILSSKKLLLSDSGFYLCAWSSGLEETQYFGPGTRLLVL.

This rearrangement joins TRBV6-5 to TRBJ1-3; no clear D gene. Germline CDR1 MNHEY, CDR2 SVGAGI. Deletions cut 2 bases from V and 4 bases from J, with 6 bases between. CDR3 length: 13 amino acids. The CDR3 DNA reads as TGTGCCAGCAGTTACGGGAGAGGAAACACCATATATTTT. It encodes CASSYGRGNTIYF.

The chain recombines TRBV7-9 with TRBJ1-2; 11 bases align to TRBD1. Germline V gene data show CDR1 as SEHNR and CDR2 as FQNEAQ (reference sequence). This CDR3 region has 15 residues. V was clipped by 1 base and J by 4 bases; unmatched bases: 2. The CDR3 reads CASSLGDRGIYGYTF. The CDR3 DNA is TGTGCCAGCAGCTTAGGGGACAGGGGGATCTATGGCTACACCTTC.

V usage is TRBV29-1 and J usage is TRBJ2-1; 15 nucleotides agree with TRBD2. CDR1 SQVTM and CDR2 ANQGSEA come from the germline V gene. V gave up 4 bases and J gave up 5 bases; unmatched junction bases: 9. CDR3 length: 17 amino acids. The CDR3 bases are TGCAGCGTTGCCGGACTAGCGGGAGGGCACCTGAACAATGAGCAGTTCTTC. This translates into CSVAGLAGGHLNNEQFF.

This clone occurred a few times. V usage is TRBV27 and J usage is TRBJ2-1; D is unresolved. The CDR3 extends over 13 amino acids. Germline V gene lookup returns CDR1 MNHEY and CDR2 SMNVEV (reference sequence). Trimming took off 2 bases at V and 9 bases at J, with 11 bases between the two ends. The CDR3, as DNA: TGTGCCAGCAGTTTAAATGGGCCAGGTGAGCAGTTCTTC. This gives the protein CASSLNGPGEQFF.

This clone was detected a few times. The gene calls are TRBV5-1 and TRBJ2-2; TRBD2 aligns across 8 bases. Unmatched junction bases numbered 18, after V lost 4 bases and J lost 4 bases. From germline, CDR1 is SGHRS and CDR2 YFSETQ. The CDR3 is made up of 19 amino acids. Here the CDR3 DNA reads TGCGCCAGCAGCCCGCGGGGGGCTCATAATATAGGTAGCACCGGGGAGCTGTTTTTT. This gives the protein CASSPRGAHNIGSTGELFF.

Concerning this clone: Other nucleotide sequences in the sample specify the same CDR3. The V and J genes are TRBV7-9 and TRBJ1-2; D may be TRBD1 (6 bases). This CDR3 has 13 residues. Trimming pared 0 bases from V and 4 bases from J, leaving 6 bases between. The germline gives CDR1 SEHNR, CDR2 FQNEAQ (reference sequence). The CDR3 nucleotides read TGTGCCAGCAGCTTAGCAGGGGGCTATGGCTACACCTTC. Translation gives CASSLAGGYGYTF.

This clone has a count of ten or more. The chain employs TRBV2 and TRBJ2-1, with 7 bases that match TRBD2. Germline V CDR1 and CDR2: SNHLY, FYNNEI. The V and J ends lost 10 bases and 5 bases, in that order; junction bases with no gene match: 5. This CDR3 has 12 amino acids. Here the CDR3 reads CAILAEDNEQFF. Written as DNA, the CDR3 is TGTGCCATTCTAGCGGAGGACAATGAGCAGTTCTTC.

The chain combines TRBV11-2 with TRBJ2-7, with 9 nucleotides matching TRBD1. CDR3 length: 15 residues. Per germline, CDR1 SGHAT and CDR2 FQNNGV. Trimming took 0 bases from V and 3 from J; bases not matched to a gene: 3. The CDR3 nucleotides are TGTGCCAGCAGCTTAGAGGGACAGGGTTACTACGAGCAGTACTTC. The encoded protein is CASSLEGQGYYEQYF. The full variable domain, completed using reference TRBV11-2 and TRBJ2-7, is EAGVAQSPRYKIIEKRQSVAFWCNPISGHATLYWYQQILGQGPKLLIQFQNNGVVDDSQLPKDRFSAERLKGVDSTLKIQPAKLEDSAVYLCASSLEGQGYYEQYFGPGTRLTVT.

The V and J genes are TRBV28 and TRBJ2-1; tentative D call: TRBD2 (5 bases). The germline V gene encodes CDR1 MDHEN and CDR2 SYDVKM. V was clipped by 5 bases and J by 1 base, with 18 bases between them. The CDR3 extends over 17 amino acids. CDR3 in amino acids: CASSAARRGRSYNEQFF. In DNA form, the CDR3 reads TGTGCCAGCAGTGCCGCCCGTCGCGGGCGGTCCTACAATGAGCAGTTCTTC.

V and J are TRBV29-1 and TRBJ1-4; D ambiguous. CDR1 and CDR2 (germline): SQVTM, ANQGSEA. V dropped 4 bases and J dropped 8 bases, with 8 bases sitting between them. The CDR3 totals 11 residues. CDR3 DNA: TGCAGCGTTGTAGGAGGGGAAAAACTGTTTTTT. Its protein product is CSVVGGEKLFF.

The chain combines TRBV15 with TRBJ2-1; 11 positions agree with TRBD2. The V segment lost 6 bases and the J segment 5 bases; nucleotides outside the gene matches: 3. This CDR3 spans 14 amino acids. CDR1 LNHNV and CDR2 YYDKDF come from the germline V gene (reference sequence). CDR3 sequence reads: CATRLGLADNEQFF. In nucleotides, the CDR3 is TGTGCCACCAGACTGGGACTAGCGGACAATGAGCAGTTCTTC. Filled out from reference TRBV15 and TRBJ2-1, the complete variable domain reads DAMVIQNPRYQVTQFGKPVTLSCSQTLNHNVMYWYQQKSSQAPKLLFHYYDKDFNNEADTPDNFQSRRPNTSFCFLDIRSPGLGDTAMYLCATRLGLADNEQFFGPGTRLTVL.

This rearrangement joins TRBV6-1 to TRBJ1-4, with D uncertain. CDR1 and CDR2 (germline): MNHNS, SASEGT. This CDR3 comprises 13 residues. Trimming cost V 6 bases and J 0 bases, with 5 bases left between them. CDR3 DNA: TGTGCCAGCAGCCCCTCAACTAATGAAAAACTGTTTTTT. Protein: CASSPSTNEKLFF.

This rearrangement joins TRBV21-1 to TRBJ2-5; whether TRBD2, the table's D call, matches the DNA was not checked. TRBV21-1 is given as a pseudogene. This CDR3 comprises 15 residues. The CDR3 nucleotides are TGTGCCAGCAGCAAAGAGGAGTTAAACCAAGAGACCCAGTACTTC. Protein product: CASSKEELNQETQYF.

CDR3 sequence reads: CASSEFAGFGNTIYF. The CDR3 DNA sequence: TGTGCCAGCAGTGAATTTGCAGGGTTTGGAAACACCATATATTTT. The J gene is TRBJ1-3, the V gene TRBV6-1; perhaps TRBD1 as D (5 bases). The germline V and J ends were trimmed by 2 bases and 3 bases, with 11 bases remaining between them. The CDR3 is 15 residues long. The germline V gene has CDR1 MNHNS and CDR2 SASEGT.